This passage covers 16 T cell receptor beta chains from one sample sequenced in a study of blood T cell repertoires in COVID-19. Sequencing was performed with immunoSEQ multiplex PCR; in TCRdb, only in-frame clones are kept and a portion is missing. The data show about 170,000 clones, approximately 91% seen once. The sequencing sample was made of peripheral blood. The source of these receptors is a man younger than 30 with COVID-19, enrolled during active disease.

J is TRBJ2-7 and V is TRBV7-9, with 11 bases identical to TRBD2. Looked up from germline, CDR1 is SEHNR and CDR2 is FQNEAQ (reference sequence). V trimming: 4 bases; J trimming: 4 bases; junction bases outside the gene matches: 15. The CDR3 has 18 residues. For the CDR3, the DNA is TGTGCCAGCAGCTCCCTGGTCGGTAGCGGGAGGGCCCGGTACGAGCAGTACTTC. This sequence encodes CASSSLVGSGRARYEQYF.

CDR3 in amino acids: CASAREVGEAFF. The CDR3, as DNA: TGTGCTAGTGCGAGGGAAGTAGGTGAAGCTTTCTTT. The chain employs TRBV12-5 and TRBJ1-1; D remains unclear. The CDR3 totals 12 residues. V gave up 7 bases and J gave up 7 bases, with 13 bases separating them. Germline V gene lookup returns CDR1 LGHNT and CDR2 FRNRAP.

The chain carries TRBV6-6 and TRBJ2-1, with TRBD1 matching over 7 bases. V was pared by 5 bases and J by 4 bases, with 17 bases of the junction left unmatched. CDR1 MNHNY and CDR2 SVGAGI come from the germline V gene (reference sequence). The CDR3 totals 18 residues. DNA of the CDR3: TGTGCCAGCAGTCTCACGACAGGGATCAAAACCACTTACAATGAGCAGTTCTTC. Translating gives CASSLTTGIKTTYNEQFF.

As to this clone: Additional DNA sequences in this sample encode the identical CDR3. CDR3 region: CASSSGTYEQYF. The CDR3 nucleotides read TGTGCCAGCAGCTCCGGGACTTACGAGCAGTACTTC. This chain connects TRBV7-9 to TRBJ2-7; weak D call: TRBD2 (6 bases). Trimming cost V 4 bases and J 4 bases, with 8 bases left between them. From germline, CDR1 is SEHNR and CDR2 FQNEAQ (reference sequence). The length of the CDR3 is 12 residues.

This chain uses TRBV7-2 with TRBJ2-2; TRBD2 aligns across 8 bases. The CDR3 consists of 13 residues. V lost 6 bases and J lost 5; bases outside the gene matches: 2. Germline lookup yields CDR1 SGHTA and CDR2 FQGNSA. The CDR3 region has the DNA TGTGCCAGCAGGGAGCGGGAGACCGGGGAGCTGTTTTTT. Translated: CASRERETGELFF.

The rearrangement joins TRBV28 to TRBJ1-5; no firm D call. Germline loops: CDR1 MDHEN, CDR2 SYDVKM. The CDR3 has 15 residues. Trimming shortened V by 2 bases and J by 3 bases, and 11 bases separated the two germline ends. In DNA form, the CDR3 reads TGTGCCAGCAGTTTACGGGCGGGCTTCAATCAGCCCCAGCATTTT. It codes for CASSLRAGFNQPQHF. Full variable domain (rest looked up from reference TRBV28 and TRBJ1-5): DVKVTQSSRYLVKRTGEKVFLECVQDMDHENMFWYRQDPGLGLRLIYFSYDVKMKEKGDIPEGYSVSREKKERFSLILESASTNQTSMYLCASSLRAGFNQPQHFGDGTRLSIL.

The rearrangement joins TRBV29-1 to TRBJ1-2, with D unresolved. This CDR3 has 13 amino acids. The germline CDR1 and CDR2 sequences are SQVTM and ANQGSEA. Trimming took 1 base from V and 2 from J, leaving 8 bases between them. As DNA, the CDR3 is TGCAGCGTTGAAGGGAGTCTCAACTATGGCTACACCTTC. It translates to CSVEGSLNYGYTF.

J is TRBJ2-3 and V is TRBV5-4; 8 nucleotides agree with TRBD1. Germline CDR1 is SGHNT and CDR2 is YYREEE (reference sequence). V lost 0 bases and J lost 6; bases outside the gene matches: 9. This CDR3 is 16 amino acids long. The CDR3 loop is CASSLGGTGTADTQYF. The CDR3 DNA reads as TGTGCCAGCAGCTTGGGGGGGACAGGAACGGCGGATACGCAGTATTTT.

This rearrangement joins TRBV7-9 to TRBJ2-6; D is perhaps TRBD1 (6 bases). This CDR3 region has 17 residues. Germline V gives CDR1 SEHNR, CDR2 FQNEAQ (reference sequence). V was cut by 5 bases and J by 6 bases, with 20 bases left in between. The CDR3 coding sequence is TGTGCCAGCAGCGAGAAGACAGGCCCGTCGGAGGCCAACGTCCTGACTTTC. It yields the protein CASSEKTGPSEANVLTF.

In DNA, the CDR3 is TGTGCCAGCTCACGTACAGATTCATCCTACGAGCAGTACTTC. This encodes CASSRTDSSYEQYF. The rearrangement joins TRBV18 to TRBJ2-7; D is uncertain. This CDR3 has 14 amino acids. CDR1 is KGHSH, CDR2 LQKENI, per germline. The V end was cut by 4 bases, the J end by 1 base, with 11 bases between.

V gene TRBV19 combines with J gene TRBJ2-1, with 7 bases lining up with TRBD2. J gave up 6 bases and V 4 bases, and 12 bases lay outside the gene matches. CDR1 LNHDA and CDR2 SQIVND come from the germline V gene (reference sequence). This CDR3 has 16 amino acids. CDR3 amino acids: CASSTPPWTRTNEQFF. DNA for the CDR3: TGTGCCAGTAGTACCCCACCCTGGACTAGAACCAATGAGCAGTTCTTC.

The CDR3 nucleotides read TGTGCCAGCAGCTTCGGGAATGAAAAACTGTTTTTT. Amino acid sequence: CASSFGNEKLFF. The rearrangement joins TRBV7-9 to TRBJ1-4; D gene uncertain. Trimming removed 3 bases from V and 5 bases from J, with 4 bases in between. The CDR3 runs 12 residues. Per the germline V gene, CDR1 is SEHNR and CDR2 is FQNEAQ (reference sequence).

This rearrangement joins TRBV30 to TRBJ2-1; 8 bases are a match to TRBD1. Germline trimming cut 2 bases from V and 3 bases from J; bases unmatched to any gene: 3. The CDR3 loop spans 14 amino acids. Germline CDR1 GTSNPN, CDR2 SVGIG (reference sequence). CDR3 sequence (DNA): TGTGCCTGGAGTTATGGACAGGGCTACAATGAGCAGTTCTTC. The encoded protein is CAWSYGQGYNEQFF.

On this clone itself: At one end the junction does not follow the germline gene, possibly because of a read error. The chain carries TRBV29-1 and TRBJ1-4; perhaps TRBD1 as D (5 bases). The CDR3 extends over 12 amino acids. The V gene's germline CDR1 is SQVTM and CDR2 ANQGSEA. The CDR3 spells CSVSGTGEKLLF. As DNA, the CDR3 is TGCAGCGTTTCCGGGACTGGCGAAAAACTGCTTTTT.

The chain is built from TRBV9 and TRBJ2-1; 10 bases align to TRBD2. This CDR3 contains 17 residues. CDR1 and CDR2 from the germline V gene are SGDLS and YYNGEE. The J segment lost 1 base and the V segment lost 3 bases, leaving 7 bases of the junction unmatched. The CDR3 protein is CASSAHQTSGSYNEQFF. The CDR3 bases are TGTGCCAGCAGCGCCCACCAGACTAGCGGGTCCTACAATGAGCAGTTCTTC.

The V call is TRBV4-1, the J call TRBJ1-5; D remains unclear. The V gene's germline CDR1 is MGHRA and CDR2 YSYEKL. Deletions cut 0 bases from V and 4 bases from J, with 7 bases between. The CDR3 contains 14 residues. In nucleotides, the CDR3 is TGCGCCAGCAGCCAAGAGCGAGGGAATCAGCCCCAGCATTTT. It yields the protein CASSQERGNQPQHF.